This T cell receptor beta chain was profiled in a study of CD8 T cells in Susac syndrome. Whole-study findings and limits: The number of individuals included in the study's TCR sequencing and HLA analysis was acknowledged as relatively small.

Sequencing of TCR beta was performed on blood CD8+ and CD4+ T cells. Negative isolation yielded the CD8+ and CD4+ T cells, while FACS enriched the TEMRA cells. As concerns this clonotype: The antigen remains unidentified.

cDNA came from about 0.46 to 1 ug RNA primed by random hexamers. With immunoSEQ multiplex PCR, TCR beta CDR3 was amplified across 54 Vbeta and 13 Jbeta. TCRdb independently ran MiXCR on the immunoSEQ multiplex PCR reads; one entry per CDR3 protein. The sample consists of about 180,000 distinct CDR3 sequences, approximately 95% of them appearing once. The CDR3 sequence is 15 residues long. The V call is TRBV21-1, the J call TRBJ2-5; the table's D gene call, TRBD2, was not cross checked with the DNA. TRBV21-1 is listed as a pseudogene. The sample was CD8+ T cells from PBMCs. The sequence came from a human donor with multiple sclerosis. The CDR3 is CASSKAGLAEETQYF. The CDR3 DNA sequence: TGTGCCAGCAGCAAAGCGGGACTAGCGGAAGAGACCCAGTACTTC.